The 26 T cell receptor beta chains below were found in one sample sequenced in a study of cytomegalovirus exposure and HLA in healthy donors. Both 60 Vbeta primers and 13 Jbeta primers went into the PCR. Assay used: immunoSEQ multiplex PCR; TCRdb lists only in-frame clones, some missing. The sample carries about 200,000 clones, roughly four fifths recorded once. Source material: PBMCs. These receptors were taken from a man aged 25-40 years in good health and CMV-seronegative.

The gene calls are TRBV7-3 and TRBJ2-2, with no clear D. V gave up 5 bases and J gave up 1 base, with 11 bases separating them. CDR1 is SGHTA and CDR2 is FQGTGA in the germline V gene. The CDR3 totals 15 residues. The CDR3, as DNA: TGTGCCAGCAGCCCCCAGGCAGGGAACACCGGGGAGCTGTTTTTT. As protein: CASSPQAGNTGELFF.

This chain uses TRBV6-4 with TRBJ2-1, with 15 bases aligning to TRBD2. This CDR3 is built from 15 residues. Germline loops: CDR1 MRHNA, CDR2 SNTAGT. The J segment lost 11 bases and the V segment lost 3 bases, leaving 5 bases of the junction unmatched. The CDR3 is CASSDSGLAGGQQFF. The CDR3, as DNA: TGTGCCAGCAGTGATTCTGGACTAGCGGGAGGGCAGCAGTTCTTC.

This rearrangement joins TRBV13 to TRBJ2-7; D is possibly TRBD1 (6 bases). This CDR3 region has 13 residues. Germline V CDR1 and CDR2: PRHDT, FYEKMQ (reference sequence). V dropped 4 bases and J dropped 1 base, with 8 bases sitting between them. CDR3 DNA: TGTGCCAGCAGCTGGGGACAATCCTACGAGCAGTACTTC. Translated, it gives CASSWGQSYEQYF.

The chain carries TRBV5-4 and TRBJ2-2; D possibly corresponds to TRBD1 (6 bases). CDR3 length equals 15 residues. Per germline, CDR1 SGHNT and CDR2 YYREEE (reference sequence). The germline V and J ends were trimmed by 4 bases and 2 bases, with 12 bases remaining between them. CDR3 sequence: CASSTGTLNTGELFF. For the CDR3, the DNA is TGTGCCAGCAGCACGGGGACATTAAACACCGGGGAGCTGTTTTTT.

This chain connects TRBV7-2 to TRBJ2-5, with a tentative D call TRBD2 (5 bases). This CDR3 comprises 16 residues. Trimming left V 1 base short and J 5 bases short, with 17 bases between. CDR1 and CDR2 from the germline V gene are SGHTA and FQGNSA. The CDR3 reads CASSLGTGSPVETQYF. CDR3 bases: TGTGCCAGCAGCTTAGGTACGGGGAGCCCCGTGGAGACCCAGTACTTC.

The chain couples TRBV6-5 to TRBJ2-3, with 15 bases that match TRBD2. Germline trimming cut 4 bases from V and 5 bases from J; bases unmatched to any gene: 4. In germline, CDR1 is MNHEY, CDR2 SVGAGI. The length of the CDR3 is 16 residues. The DNA of the CDR3 is TGTGCCAGCAGTTTGGGACTAGCGGGAGGTAAAGATACGCAGTATTTT. Translated, it gives CASSLGLAGGKDTQYF.

This chain joins TRBV6-6 and TRBJ2-7, with 10 bases that match TRBD2. Germline loops: CDR1 MNHNY, CDR2 SVGAGI (reference sequence). Germline trimming cut 5 bases from V and 7 bases from J; bases unmatched to any gene: 11. This CDR3 is built from 15 residues. DNA of the CDR3: TGTGCCAGCAGTACCGGAGCGGGAGGGCCTTGGGAGCAGTACTTC. Residues: CASSTGAGGPWEQYF.

This clone has only one observation. The V and J genes are TRBV7-9 and TRBJ2-7; tentative D call: TRBD2 (6 bases). The V end lost 1 base, the J end lost 3 bases, and 10 bases lay between the germline ends. CDR1 SEHNR and CDR2 FQNEAQ come from the germline V gene (reference sequence). This CDR3 is 14 amino acids long. CDR3 sequence: CASSLVTGDYEQYF. The CDR3 nucleotides are TGTGCCAGCAGCTTAGTAACGGGGGACTACGAGCAGTACTTC. The full variable domain, its missing parts supplied by reference TRBV7-9 and TRBJ2-7, is DTGVSQNPRHKITKRGQNVTFRCDPISEHNRLYWYRQTLGQGPEFLTYFQNEAQLEKSRLLSDRFSAERPKGSFSTLEIQRTEQGDSAMYLCASSLVTGDYEQYFGPGTRLTVT.

The rearrangement links TRBV6-5 to TRBJ1-4; 7 positions agree with TRBD1. Germline loops: CDR1 MNHEY, CDR2 SVGAGI. V trimming: 5 bases; J trimming: 3 bases; junction bases outside the gene matches: 6. This CDR3 has 15 residues. CDR3 sequence reads: CASSISDRSNEKLFF. The DNA for the CDR3 is TGTGCCAGCAGTATCTCGGACAGGTCTAATGAAAAACTGTTTTTT.

CDR3 residues: CASSLNSGGKLYEQYF. The CDR3 DNA reads as TGTGCCAGCAGCTTGAACAGCGGCGGTAAGCTCTACGAGCAGTACTTC. The chain uses TRBV5-4 and TRBJ2-7; D is possibly TRBD2 (5 bases). CDR1 and CDR2 from the germline V gene are SGHNT and YYREEE (reference sequence). Trimming took off 1 base at V and 3 bases at J, with 17 bases between the two ends. The CDR3 loop spans 16 amino acids.

The chain is built from TRBV5-6 and TRBJ1-2; D gene uncertain. Germline CDR1 reads SGHDT; CDR2 reads YYEEEE. The CDR3 totals 12 residues. V lost 2 bases to trimming and J lost 7 bases, with 9 bases between them. The CDR3 sequence: CASSFLGGGYTF. In DNA, the CDR3 is TGTGCCAGCAGCTTCCTGGGAGGTGGCTACACCTTC. Full variable domain (remainder filled in from reference TRBV5-6 and TRBJ1-2): DAGVTQSPTHLIKTRGQQVTLRCSPKSGHDTVSWYQQALGQGPQFIFQYYEEEERQRGNFPDRFSGHQFPNYSSELNVNALLLGDSALYLCASSFLGGGYTFGSGTRLTVV.

The chain couples TRBV5-4 to TRBJ2-2, with 9 nucleotides matching TRBD2. Germline trimming cut 3 bases from V and 1 base from J; bases unmatched to any gene: 13. The CDR3 spans 19 residues. Germline V gives CDR1 SGHNT, CDR2 YYREEE (reference sequence). In nucleotides, the CDR3 is TGTGCCAGCAGCTCCGCAAAACGCCCGACTAGCGGGAACACCGGGGAGCTGTTTTTT. It encodes CASSSAKRPTSGNTGELFF.

The V gene is TRBV7-2, the J gene TRBJ1-5; D is perhaps TRBD1 (5 bases). Trimming removed 3 bases at V and 7 bases at J, with 13 bases between. Germline loops: CDR1 SGHTA, CDR2 FQGNSA. The CDR3 has 14 amino acids. The chain's CDR3 is CASSLQGRAQPQHF. The CDR3 DNA reads as TGTGCCAGCAGCTTGCAGGGTCGAGCGCAGCCCCAGCATTTT.

The gene calls are TRBV19 and TRBJ1-2; 7 bases match TRBD1. With V trimmed by 5 bases and J by 5 bases, 2 bases remained unmatched. Germline assignment: CDR1 LNHDA and CDR2 SQIVND (reference sequence). The CDR3 loop spans 12 amino acids. The CDR3 here is CASSAGGYGYTF. In DNA form, the CDR3 reads TGTGCCAGTAGTGCAGGGGGGTATGGCTACACCTTC.

This chain joins TRBV4-1 and TRBJ2-7; possibly TRBD2 for D (6 bases). Trimming stripped 1 base from V and 1 base from J, with 14 bases between. Germline values: CDR1 MGHRA, CDR2 YSYEKL. The CDR3 spans 16 residues. The CDR3 sequence is CASSQGEGRPSYEQYF. The CDR3 nucleotides read TGCGCCAGCAGCCAAGGAGAAGGGAGGCCTTCCTACGAGCAGTACTTC.

The chain joins TRBV5-1 to TRBJ2-7; perhaps TRBD1 as D (6 bases). Germline values: CDR1 SGHRS, CDR2 YFSETQ. Deletions cut 5 bases from V and 3 bases from J, with 9 bases between. This CDR3 is 12 amino acids long. CDR3 nucleotide sequence: TGCGCCAGCAGACAGGGTAACTACGAGCAGTACTTC. This gives the protein CASRQGNYEQYF.

This rearrangement joins TRBV4-1 to TRBJ1-2, with TRBD1 identical over 9 bases. Germline V gene data show CDR1 as MGHRA and CDR2 as YSYEKL. With 4 bases clipped from V and 0 bases from J, the junction kept 3 bases outside the gene matches. The CDR3 has 15 residues. CDR3 amino acids: CASSRTGVSNYGYTF. The CDR3 DNA reads as TGCGCCAGCAGCCGGACAGGGGTATCTAACTATGGCTACACCTTC.

For this clone: Distinct nucleotide sequences in the sample also encode this CDR3. V gene TRBV28 combines with J gene TRBJ1-2; no firm D call. CDR1 is MDHEN and CDR2 is SYDVKM in the germline V gene. Between the trimmed V and J ends, which lost 2 bases and 2 bases, there was a span of 6 bases. This CDR3 has 13 amino acids. The CDR3 region has the DNA TGTGCCAGCAGTTTAACGGGGAACTATGGCTACACCTTC. Translated: CASSLTGNYGYTF.

This clone showed up just a few times. The chain couples TRBV7-3 to TRBJ2-5, with 10 positions matching TRBD2. J gave up 10 bases and V 2 bases, and 10 bases lay outside the gene matches. Germline lookup yields CDR1 SGHTA and CDR2 FQGTGA. The CDR3 has 15 residues. The CDR3 spells CASSLEASGRGSQYF. DNA of the CDR3: TGTGCCAGCAGCTTAGAGGCCAGCGGGAGGGGAAGCCAGTACTTC. Based on the CDR3 plus reference TRBV7-3 and TRBJ2-5, the full variable domain is GAGVSQTPSNKVTEKGKYVELRCDPISGHTALYWYRQSLGQGPEFLIYFQGTGAADDSGLPNDRFFAVRPEGSVSTLKIQRTERGDSAVYLCASSLEASGRGSQYFGPGTRLLVL.

This rearrangement joins TRBV5-1 to TRBJ2-7; 7 nucleotides line up with TRBD1. With V trimmed by 3 bases and J by 3 bases, 12 bases remained unmatched. The CDR3 has 16 amino acids. CDR1 and CDR2 (germline): SGHRS, YFSETQ. The CDR3 protein is CASSWTQTGPVYEQYF. In DNA form, the CDR3 reads TGCGCCAGCAGCTGGACCCAGACAGGGCCAGTCTACGAGCAGTACTTC.

V is TRBV9 and J is TRBJ2-7; 8 bases line up with TRBD2. This CDR3 has 14 residues. V lost 3 bases, J lost 4 bases, and 6 bases stayed unmatched. In germline, CDR1 is SGDLS, CDR2 YYNGEE. The CDR3 region has the DNA TGTGCCAGCAGCGCCAGCGGGAGTGTTTACGAGCAGTACTTC. It encodes CASSASGSVYEQYF.

The CDR3 reads CASSPGLAGLNAEQFF. The CDR3 nucleotides are TGTGCCAGCAGCCCGGGACTAGCGGGGCTTAATGCGGAGCAGTTCTTC. The chain combines TRBV7-9 with TRBJ2-1; 13 bases line up with TRBD2. CDR3 length: 16 residues. The germline gives CDR1 SEHNR, CDR2 FQNEAQ (reference sequence). Losses at the gene ends were 5 bases for V and 10 bases for J; bases not matched to a gene: 11.

This chain joins TRBV4-1 and TRBJ1-6; D is unclear. Germline V gene data show CDR1 as MGHRA and CDR2 as YSYEKL. Trimming cost V 0 bases and J 7 bases, with 13 bases left between them. The CDR3 consists of 16 residues. CDR3 residues: CASSQDQIAGNSPLHF. Written as DNA, the CDR3 is TGCGCCAGCAGCCAAGATCAGATAGCGGGAAATTCACCCCTCCACTTT.

This clone was counted a few times. V is TRBV7-6 and J is TRBJ1-1; no definite D call. The length of the CDR3 is 16 residues. Germline V gene lookup returns CDR1 SGHVS and CDR2 FNYEAQ. V lost 5 bases to trimming and J lost 2 bases, with 18 bases between them. CDR3 bases: TGTGCCAGCAGCCCACTTGGAGCATTTTTTAACACTGAAGCTTTCTTT. Translation: CASSPLGAFFNTEAFF.

CDR3 loop: CASSQPRAGGPLEQYF. Written as DNA, the CDR3 is TGTGCCAGCAGCCAACCGAGGGCGGGAGGGCCGCTCGAGCAGTACTTC. The J gene is TRBJ2-7, the V gene TRBV28, with 9 bases that match TRBD2. CDR1 and CDR2 (germline): MDHEN, SYDVKM. Trimming removed 6 bases from V and 6 bases from J; junction bases left unmatched: 15. This CDR3 region has 16 residues.

V is TRBV10-3 and J is TRBJ1-2; 7 nucleotides align to TRBD1. The V and J ends lost 4 bases and 2 bases, in that order; junction bases with no gene match: 7. Germline V gene data show CDR1 as ENHRY and CDR2 as SYGVKD. There are 15 residues in the CDR3. The CDR3: CAISGTQGMNYGYTF. The CDR3 nucleotides read TGTGCCATCAGTGGGACACAGGGGATGAACTATGGCTACACCTTC.